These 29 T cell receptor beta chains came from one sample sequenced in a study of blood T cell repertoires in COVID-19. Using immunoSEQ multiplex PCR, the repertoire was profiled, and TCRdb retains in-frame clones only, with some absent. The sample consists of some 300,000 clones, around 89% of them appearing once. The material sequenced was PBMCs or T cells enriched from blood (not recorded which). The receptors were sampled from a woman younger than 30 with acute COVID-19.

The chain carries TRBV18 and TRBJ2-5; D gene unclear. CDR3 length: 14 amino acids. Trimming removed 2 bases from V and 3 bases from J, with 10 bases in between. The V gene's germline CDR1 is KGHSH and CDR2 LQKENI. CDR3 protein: CASSPRGVEETQYF. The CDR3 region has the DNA TGTGCCAGCTCACCAAGAGGAGTTGAAGAGACCCAGTACTTC.

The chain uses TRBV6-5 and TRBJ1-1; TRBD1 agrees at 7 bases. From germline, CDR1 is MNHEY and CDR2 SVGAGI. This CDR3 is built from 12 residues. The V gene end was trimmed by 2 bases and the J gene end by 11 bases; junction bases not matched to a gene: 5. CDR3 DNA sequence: TGTGCCAGCAGTTACCCGACAGGGAAGGCTTTCTTT. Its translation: CASSYPTGKAFF.

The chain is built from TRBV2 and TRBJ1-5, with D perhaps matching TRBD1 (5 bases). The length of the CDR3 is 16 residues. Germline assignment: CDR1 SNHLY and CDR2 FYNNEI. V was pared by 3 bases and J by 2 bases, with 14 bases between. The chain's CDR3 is CASSDGFGTGNQPQHF. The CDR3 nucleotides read TGTGCCAGCAGTGACGGGTTTGGGACTGGCAATCAGCCCCAGCATTTT.

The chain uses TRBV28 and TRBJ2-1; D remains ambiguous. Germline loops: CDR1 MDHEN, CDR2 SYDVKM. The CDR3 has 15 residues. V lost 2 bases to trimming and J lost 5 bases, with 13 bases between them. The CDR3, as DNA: TGTGCCAGCAGTTTAAGCCTAACTCCCAACAATGAGCAGTTCTTC. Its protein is CASSLSLTPNNEQFF. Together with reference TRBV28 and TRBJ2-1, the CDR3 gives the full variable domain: DVKVTQSSRYLVKRTGEKVFLECVQDMDHENMFWYRQDPGLGLRLIYFSYDVKMKEKGDIPEGYSVSREKKERFSLILESASTNQTSMYLCASSLSLTPNNEQFFGPGTRLTVL.

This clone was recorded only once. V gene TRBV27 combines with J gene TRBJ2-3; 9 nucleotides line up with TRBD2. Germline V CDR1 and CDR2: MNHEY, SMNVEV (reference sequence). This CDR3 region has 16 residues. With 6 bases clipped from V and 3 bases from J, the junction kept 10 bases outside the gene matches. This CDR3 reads CASSPTTSGYTDTQYF. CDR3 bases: TGTGCCAGCAGCCCTACCACTAGCGGGTATACAGATACGCAGTATTTT.

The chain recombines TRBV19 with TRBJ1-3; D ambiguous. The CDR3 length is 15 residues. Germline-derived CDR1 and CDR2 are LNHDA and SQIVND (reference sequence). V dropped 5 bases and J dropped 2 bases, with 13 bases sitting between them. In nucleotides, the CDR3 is TGTGCCAGTAGTTCCTCCGGCGGGCCTGGAAACACCATATATTTT. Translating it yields CASSSSGGPGNTIYF.

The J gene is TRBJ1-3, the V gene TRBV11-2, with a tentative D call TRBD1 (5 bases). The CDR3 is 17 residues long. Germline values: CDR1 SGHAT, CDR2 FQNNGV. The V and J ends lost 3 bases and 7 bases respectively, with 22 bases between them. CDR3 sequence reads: CASSFLVPGYFGNTIYF. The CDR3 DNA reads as TGTGCCAGCAGCTTTTTAGTCCCAGGGTACTTTGGGAACACCATATATTTT.

CDR3 nucleotide sequence: TGTGCCAGCACCCTGGACATCGGTGGCTCTGGAAACACCATATATTTT. Translating gives CASTLDIGGSGNTIYF. The rearrangement joins TRBV28 to TRBJ1-3, with a weak D call TRBD1 (5 bases). The CDR3 has 16 residues. The germline CDR1 and CDR2 sequences are MDHEN and SYDVKM. V dropped 7 bases and J dropped 0 bases, with 16 bases sitting between them.

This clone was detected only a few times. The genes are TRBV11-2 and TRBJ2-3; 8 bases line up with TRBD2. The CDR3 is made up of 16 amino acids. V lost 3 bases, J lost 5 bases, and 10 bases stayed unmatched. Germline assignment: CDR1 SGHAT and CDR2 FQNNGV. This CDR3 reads CASSFQPGGPIDTQYF. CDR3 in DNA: TGTGCCAGCAGCTTCCAACCGGGAGGGCCAATAGATACGCAGTATTTT.

This chain's CDR3 is CASSDRGHYEQYF. The CDR3 coding sequence is TGTGCCAGCTCCGACAGGGGGCACTACGAGCAGTACTTC. The rearrangement uses TRBV6-5 and TRBJ2-7; 10 bases match TRBD1. The germline gives CDR1 MNHEY, CDR2 SVGAGI. Germline trimming cut 8 bases from V and 3 bases from J; bases unmatched to any gene: 4. This CDR3 has 13 residues.

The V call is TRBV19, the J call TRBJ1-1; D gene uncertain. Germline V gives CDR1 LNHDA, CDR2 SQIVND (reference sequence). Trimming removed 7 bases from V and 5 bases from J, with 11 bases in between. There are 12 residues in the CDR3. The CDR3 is CASIEGTTEAFF. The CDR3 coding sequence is TGTGCCAGTATTGAGGGTACGACTGAAGCTTTCTTT.

The CDR3 loop is CASIPTGGKAEAFF. The CDR3 DNA reads TGTGCCAGCATCCCGACAGGGGGGAAGGCTGAAGCTTTCTTT. This sequence joins TRBV7-2 and TRBJ1-1; 9 nucleotides match TRBD1. Germline CDR1 SGHTA, CDR2 FQGNSA. This CDR3 spans 14 amino acids. The V and J ends lost 7 bases and 6 bases, in that order; junction bases with no gene match: 9. Drawing the rest from reference TRBV7-2 and TRBJ1-1, the complete variable domain is GAGVSQSPSNKVTEKGKDVELRCDPISGHTALYWYRQSLGQGLEFLIYFQGNSAPDKSGLPSDRFSAERTGGSVSTLTIQRTQQEDSAVYLCASIPTGGKAEAFFGQGTRLTVV.

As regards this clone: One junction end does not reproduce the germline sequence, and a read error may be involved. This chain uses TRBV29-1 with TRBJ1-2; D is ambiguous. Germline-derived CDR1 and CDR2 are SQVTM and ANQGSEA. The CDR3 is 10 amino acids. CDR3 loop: CSVEAVGYTF. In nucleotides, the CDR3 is TGCAGCGTGGAAGCCGTCGGCTACACCTTC.

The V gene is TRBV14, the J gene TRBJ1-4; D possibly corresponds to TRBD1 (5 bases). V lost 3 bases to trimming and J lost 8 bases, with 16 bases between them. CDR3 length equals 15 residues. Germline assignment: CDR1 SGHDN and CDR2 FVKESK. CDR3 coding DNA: TGTGCCAGCAGCCAGCTAGGGACCGGGAGGGAAAAACTGTTTTTT. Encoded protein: CASSQLGTGREKLFF.

The chain's CDR3 is CASSYKVPGQETQYF. The CDR3 DNA reads TGTGCCAGCAGTTACAAAGTCCCGGGTCAAGAGACCCAGTACTTC. This chain connects TRBV6-5 to TRBJ2-5; D remains unclear. CDR3 length: 15 residues. V gave up 2 bases and J gave up 2 bases, with 12 bases separating them. Germline CDR1 is MNHEY and CDR2 is SVGAGI.

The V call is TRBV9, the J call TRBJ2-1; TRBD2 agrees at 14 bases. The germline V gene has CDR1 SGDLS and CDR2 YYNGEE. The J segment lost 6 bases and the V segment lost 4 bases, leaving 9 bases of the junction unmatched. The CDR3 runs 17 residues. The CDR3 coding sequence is TGTGCCAGCAGCCCATCCTTAGGACTAGCGGGAGGCAATGAGCAGTTCTTC. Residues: CASSPSLGLAGGNEQFF. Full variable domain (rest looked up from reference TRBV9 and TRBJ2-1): DSGVTQTPKHLITATGQRVTLRCSPRSGDLSVYWYQQSLDQGLQFLIQYYNGEERAKGNILERFSAQQFPDLHSELNLSSLELGDSALYFCASSPSLGLAGGNEQFFGPGTRLTVL.

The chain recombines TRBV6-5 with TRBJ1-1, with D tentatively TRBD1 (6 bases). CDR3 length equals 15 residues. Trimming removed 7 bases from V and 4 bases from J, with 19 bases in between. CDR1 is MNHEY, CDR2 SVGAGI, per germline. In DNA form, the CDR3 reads TGTGCCAGCACGAGAGGGGTTGGGGGCGGCACTGAAGCTTTCTTT. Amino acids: CASTRGVGGGTEAFF.

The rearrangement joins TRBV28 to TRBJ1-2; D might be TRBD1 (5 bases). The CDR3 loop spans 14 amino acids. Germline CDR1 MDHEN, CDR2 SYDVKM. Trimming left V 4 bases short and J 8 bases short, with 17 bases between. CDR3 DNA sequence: TGTGCCAGCAGTTGGTGGCAGGGTTATTGGGGCTACACCTTC. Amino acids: CASSWWQGYWGYTF.

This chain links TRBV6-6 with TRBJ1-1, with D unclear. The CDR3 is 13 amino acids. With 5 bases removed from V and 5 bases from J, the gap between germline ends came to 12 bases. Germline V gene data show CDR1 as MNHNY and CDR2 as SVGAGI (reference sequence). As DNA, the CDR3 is TGTGCCAGCAGTCTCGGTCGGGGTACTGAAGCTTTCTTT. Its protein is CASSLGRGTEAFF.

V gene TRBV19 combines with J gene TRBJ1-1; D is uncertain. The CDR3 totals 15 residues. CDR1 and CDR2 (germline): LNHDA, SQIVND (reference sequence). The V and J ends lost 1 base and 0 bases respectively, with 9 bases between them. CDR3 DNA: TGTGCCAGTAGTATAGGAGGGCAGCTGAACACTGAAGCTTTCTTT. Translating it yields CASSIGGQLNTEAFF.

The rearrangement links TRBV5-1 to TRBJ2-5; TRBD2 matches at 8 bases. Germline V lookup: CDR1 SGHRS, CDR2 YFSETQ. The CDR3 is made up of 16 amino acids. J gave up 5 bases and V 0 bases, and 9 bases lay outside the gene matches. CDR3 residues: CASSLEDGRAGETQYF. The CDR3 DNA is TGCGCCAGCAGCTTGGAAGACGGGAGGGCCGGGGAGACCCAGTACTTC.

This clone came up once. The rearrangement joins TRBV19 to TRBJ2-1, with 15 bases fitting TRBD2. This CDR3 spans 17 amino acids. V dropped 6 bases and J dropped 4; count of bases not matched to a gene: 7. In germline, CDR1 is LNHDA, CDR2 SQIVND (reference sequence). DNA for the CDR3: TGTGCCAGTAGGAAGGGACTAGCGGGAGGCTGGTACAATGAGCAGTTCTTC. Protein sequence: CASRKGLAGGWYNEQFF.

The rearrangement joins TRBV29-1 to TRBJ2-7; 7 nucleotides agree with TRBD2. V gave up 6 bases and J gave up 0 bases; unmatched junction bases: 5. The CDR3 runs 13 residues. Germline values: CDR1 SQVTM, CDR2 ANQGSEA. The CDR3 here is CSVRAGSSYEQYF. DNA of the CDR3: TGCAGCGTGCGAGCGGGAAGCTCCTACGAGCAGTACTTC.

The CDR3 DNA is TGTGCCAGCAGCTTGTTGGCAAACACTGAAGCTTTCTTT. This encodes CASSLLANTEAFF. V usage is TRBV5-5 and J usage is TRBJ1-1; D is undetermined. Trimming left V 1 base short and J 2 bases short, with 6 bases between. Looked up from germline, CDR1 is SGHKS and CDR2 is YYEKEE (reference sequence). This CDR3 has 13 amino acids.

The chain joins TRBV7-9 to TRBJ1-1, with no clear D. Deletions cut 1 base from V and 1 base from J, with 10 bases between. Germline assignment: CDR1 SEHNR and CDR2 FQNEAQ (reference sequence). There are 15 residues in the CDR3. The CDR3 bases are TGTGCCAGCAGCTTAGTAGGAGGACGGAACACTGAAGCTTTCTTT. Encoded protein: CASSLVGGRNTEAFF. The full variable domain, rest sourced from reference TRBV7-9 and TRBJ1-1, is DTGVSQNPRHKITKRGQNVTFRCDPISEHNRLYWYRQTLGQGPEFLTYFQNEAQLEKSRLLSDRFSAERPKGSFSTLEIQRTEQGDSAMYLCASSLVGGRNTEAFFGQGTRLTVV.

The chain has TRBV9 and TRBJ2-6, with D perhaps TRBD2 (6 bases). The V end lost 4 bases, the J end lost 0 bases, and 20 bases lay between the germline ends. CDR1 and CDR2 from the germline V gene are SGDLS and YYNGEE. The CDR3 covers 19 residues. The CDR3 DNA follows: TGTGCCAGCAGCCCTAGTATCAATAGCGGAGTCTCTGGGGCCAACGTCCTGACTTTC. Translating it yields CASSPSINSGVSGANVLTF.

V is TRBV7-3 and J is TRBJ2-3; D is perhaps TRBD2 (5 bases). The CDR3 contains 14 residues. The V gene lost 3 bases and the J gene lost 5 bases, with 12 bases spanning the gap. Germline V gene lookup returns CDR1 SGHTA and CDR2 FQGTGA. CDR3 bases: TGTGCCAGCAGCTTGAGTCTAGCAGGAGATACGCAGTATTTT. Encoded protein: CASSLSLAGDTQYF.

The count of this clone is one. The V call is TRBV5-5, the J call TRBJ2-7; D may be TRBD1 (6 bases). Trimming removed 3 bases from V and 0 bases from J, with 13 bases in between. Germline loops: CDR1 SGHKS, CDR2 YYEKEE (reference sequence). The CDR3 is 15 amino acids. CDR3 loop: CASSSQGVDSYEQYF. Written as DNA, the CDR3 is TGTGCCAGCAGCTCACAGGGTGTTGACTCCTACGAGCAGTACTTC.

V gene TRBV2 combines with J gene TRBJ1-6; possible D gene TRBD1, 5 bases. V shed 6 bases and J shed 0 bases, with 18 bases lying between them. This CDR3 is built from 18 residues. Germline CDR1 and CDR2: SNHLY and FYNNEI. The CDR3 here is CASRAPGLFSSYNSPLHF. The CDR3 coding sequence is TGTGCCAGCAGAGCGCCGGGACTCTTCAGCTCCTATAATTCACCCCTCCACTTT.